This T cell receptor beta chain came from a study of blood T cells in healthy people across ages (dated by TCRdb to the mid-2010s). Describing the broader study: Template switching captured roughly one uniquely barcoded TCR beta cDNA molecule per two T cells in model experiments. The study measured age-related changes in TCR beta repertoire diversity using deep sequencing normalized with unique cDNA molecular identifiers. The donors were split into four age groups: young (average about 16 years), middle-aged (more than 35), aged (about 56) and long-lived (approximately 89). To avoid experimental bias, donors of different ages were spread randomly across the sequencing lanes. The study analyzed two additional independent replicas of 1 million unique cDNA reads from the same blood draw for two donors, one aged 18 to 29 and one aged 80 or older.

Systemically healthy Caucasian individuals from Russia, over 30 in total and aged about 6 to 90 years, were included as donors. Around 10 milliliters of peripheral blood were drawn from each donor into EDTA-treated Vacutainer tubes. PBMCs were isolated by Ficoll-Paque density-gradient centrifugation, with at least 6.5 million obtained per sample. Trizol reagent was used to extract total RNA from the PBMCs, yielding at least 5 micrograms per sample. Naive CD45RAhigh/CD27high T cell percentages were measured by flow cytometry on a PBMC aliquot from every donor. Comment on this clonotype: No cognate antigen has been identified for it. No much larger clone is present one base from it, and per-base qualities are unavailable.

Study-wide findings and limitations: Since profiling was done on bulk unsorted PBMCs, naive and antigen-experienced compartments could not be conclusively compared. Compared with the aged group, the long-lived group had more naive CD4+ T cells, fewer expanded clones and increased TCR diversity, a pattern suggesting age selection. Estimates of total diversity from one million sequenced T cells were regarded as lower bounds and underestimates. The CMV infection status of donors was not known, potentially confounding age-related changes in expanded clonotypes. A strong correlation was found between observed TCR beta diversity and the percentage of naive T cells measured by flow cytometry. As age increased, observed TCR beta diversity per million T cells dropped in a roughly linear way, and a significant reduction was already evident by age roughly 36.

Libraries were prepared through 5' RACE. TCRdb lists the instrument as Illumina HiSeq 2500. A second PCR of about 7 to 12 cycles was run with a J-beta primer mix and a sample-barcoded 5' primer. A template-switch 5' adaptor carrying 12 random nucleotides introduced a unique molecular identifier onto each TCR beta cDNA molecule. Each sample yielded at least 2.5 million CDR3-containing paired-end reads. First-strand cDNA synthesis was performed from all RNA using the Mint cDNA synthesis kit, with priming by a TRBC-specific oligonucleotide. All cDNA was treated with uracil-DNA glycosylase and then went through a first 18-cycle PCR with the universal primers M1SS and BC2_uni_R. On the authors' methods: For normalization, 1 million high-quality reads were randomly selected from each sample, with every read carrying a distinct molecular identifier. Reads with shared molecular identifiers were discarded instead of being binned into consensus sequences. MiTCR, set to a Q25 quality threshold and the strictest error-elimination algorithm, was used for CDR3 identification, clonotype clustering and error correction. A nonparametric unseen species model with Euler transformation was used to estimate a lower bound on total TCR beta diversity. The public reads were quality trimmed at Q25 with fastp and then assembled into clones with MiXCR by TCRdb, keeping productive beta chains. CDR3 protein duplicates are merged, each entry listing the most common genes and DNA. TCRdb's processing, not the authors' own work, is the source of the V and J calls. A total of 700,000 to 1,000,000 distinct CDR3 sequences appear in this sample, approximately 48% of them only once. The ten most abundant clones make up roughly 19% of the sample.

For this chain, trimming is 4 bases at the V end and 2 bases at the J end, and the number of junction bases without a gene match is 11. From the germline V gene, CDR1 is LGHNA and CDR2 is YNFKEQ. From its cysteine to its phenylalanine, the CDR3 spans 17 amino acids. The DNA shown is the 51-base CDR3, in frame from base 1. This TCR was recovered from a man in his sixties in good health. Sequenced: blood. Recombination linked TRBV4-2 to TRBJ2-3; 8 nucleotides in the junction match TRBD2. This receptor has the CDR3 CASSPRDGRGATDTQYF. The DNA is as follows: TGTGCCAGCAGCCCCCGTGATGGGCGGGGGGCCACAGATACGCAGTATTTT.